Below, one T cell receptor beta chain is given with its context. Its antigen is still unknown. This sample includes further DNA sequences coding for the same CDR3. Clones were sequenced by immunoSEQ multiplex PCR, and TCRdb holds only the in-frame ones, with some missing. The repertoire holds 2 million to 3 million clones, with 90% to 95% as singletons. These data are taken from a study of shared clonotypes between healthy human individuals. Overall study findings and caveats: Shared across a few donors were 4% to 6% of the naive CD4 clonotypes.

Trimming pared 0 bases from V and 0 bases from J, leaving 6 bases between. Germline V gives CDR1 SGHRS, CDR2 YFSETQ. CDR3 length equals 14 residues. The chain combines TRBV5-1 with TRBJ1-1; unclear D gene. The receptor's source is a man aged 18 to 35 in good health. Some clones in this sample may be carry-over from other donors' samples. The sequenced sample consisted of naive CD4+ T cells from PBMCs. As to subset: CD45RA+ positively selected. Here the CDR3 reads CASSLAPLNTEAFF. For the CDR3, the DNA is TGCGCCAGCAGCTTGGCGCCGTTGAACACTGAAGCTTTCTTT.